These 3 T cell receptor beta chains were all obtained from the same sample, sequenced in a study of blood T cell repertoires in COVID-19. The protocol was immunoSEQ multiplex PCR, while the TCRdb copy is restricted to in-frame clones and leaves out a portion. The sample has nearly 95,000 clones, 87% seen once. Material: peripheral blood. The source of these receptors is a woman older than 75 with acute or convalescent COVID-19.

This clone was detected once. The chain carries TRBV29-1 and TRBJ2-3; TRBD2 matches 8 bases. The CDR3 consists of 14 residues. The germline V gene encodes CDR1 SQVTM and CDR2 ANQGSEA. With V trimmed by 6 bases and J by 0 bases, 5 bases remained unmatched. CDR3 sequence (DNA): TGCAGCGTCGCCTCTAGCGGGAGCACAGATACGCAGTATTTT. This encodes CSVASSGSTDTQYF.

The CDR3 spells CASSSNGGGTGNTIYF. CDR3 sequence (DNA): TGTGCCAGCAGCTCGAACGGGGGGGGAACTGGAAACACCATATATTTT. The rearrangement links TRBV7-2 to TRBJ1-3; weak D call: TRBD1 (5 bases). CDR1 and CDR2 (germline): SGHTA, FQGNSA. The germline V and J ends were trimmed by 4 bases and 2 bases, with 15 bases remaining between them. The CDR3 is made up of 16 amino acids.

This chain joins TRBV6-5 and TRBJ2-2, with TRBD1 matching over 11 bases. Germline loops: CDR1 MNHEY, CDR2 SVGAGI. Trimming cost V 6 bases and J 7 bases; bases outside gene matches: 7. The CDR3 sequence is 15 residues long. Here the CDR3 DNA reads TGTGCCAGCAGCCGCAGGACAGGGGGCGACGGGGAGCTGTTTTTT. This translates into CASSRRTGGDGELFF.